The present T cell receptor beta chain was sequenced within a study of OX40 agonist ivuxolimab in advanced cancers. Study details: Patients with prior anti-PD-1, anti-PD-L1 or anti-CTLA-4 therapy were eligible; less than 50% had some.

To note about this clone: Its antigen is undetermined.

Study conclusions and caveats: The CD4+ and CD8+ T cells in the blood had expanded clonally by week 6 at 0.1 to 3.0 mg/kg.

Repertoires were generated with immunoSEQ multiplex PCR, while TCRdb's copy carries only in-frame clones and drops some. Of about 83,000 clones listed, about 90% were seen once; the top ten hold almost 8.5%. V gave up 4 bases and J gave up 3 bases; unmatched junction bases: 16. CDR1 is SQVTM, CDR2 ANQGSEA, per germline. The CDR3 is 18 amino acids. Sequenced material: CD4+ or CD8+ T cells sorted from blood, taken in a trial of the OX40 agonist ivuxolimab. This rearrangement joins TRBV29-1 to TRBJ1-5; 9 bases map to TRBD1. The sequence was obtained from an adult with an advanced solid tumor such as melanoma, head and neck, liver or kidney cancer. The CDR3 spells CSVVVEGTGSSYNQPQHF. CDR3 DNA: TGCAGCGTTGTAGTGGAGGGGACAGGGTCATCTTACAATCAGCCCCAGCATTTT.